This passage covers 23 T cell receptor beta chains from one sample sequenced in a study of T-cell memory formation after mild COVID-19. TCRdb reanalysed the 5' RACE reads using MiXCR and keeps one entry per CDR3 protein. The data show hundreds of thousands of distinct CDR3 sequences, roughly 17% seen once. The specimen was PBMCs or a T cell subset sorted from them (not recorded which). Source of these receptors: a man between 18 and 35 years old who had mild COVID-19 (a few samples of this study predate the infection). Cell type and time point are not known.

The chain has TRBV6-4 and TRBJ2-5, with 8 bases lining up with TRBD2. The trim removed 6 bases at V and 3 bases at J, leaving 3 bases unmatched. The CDR3 sequence is 13 residues long. The germline CDR1 and CDR2 sequences are MRHNA and SNTAGT. The CDR3 region is CASSETSEETQYF. The CDR3 coding sequence is TGTGCCAGCAGCGAGACTAGCGAAGAGACCCAGTACTTC.

This clonotype has at least ten counts. The V gene is TRBV4-3, the J gene TRBJ2-7; maybe TRBD1 (5 bases). This CDR3 region has 18 residues. V was shortened by 0 bases and J by 0 bases, with 18 bases between the two germline ends. CDR1 and CDR2 from the germline V gene are LGHNA and YSLEER. DNA of the CDR3: TGCGCCAGCAGCCAAGATCCCGGCGTGGGCAGGGACTCCTACGAGCAGTACGTC. This codes for CASSQDPGVGRDSYEQYV.

The chain joins TRBV9 to TRBJ2-1; TRBD1 matches 7 bases. The CDR3 length is 16 residues. The germline V gene has CDR1 SGDLS and CDR2 YYNGEE. With V trimmed by 0 bases and J by 3 bases, 6 bases remained unmatched. The CDR3 DNA reads as TGTGCCAGCAGCGTAGCTAGGGACAGCCGCTACAATGAGCAGTTCTTC. It yields the protein CASSVARDSRYNEQFF.

The sample holds a few counts of this clonotype. The gene calls are TRBV7-9 and TRBJ1-1, with D possibly TRBD1 on 5 matching bases. There are 14 residues in the CDR3. Trimming left V 4 bases short and J 2 bases short, with 11 bases between. The germline V gene encodes CDR1 SEHNR and CDR2 FQNEAQ (reference sequence). The CDR3 sequence: CASSWSGTNTEAFF. CDR3 nucleotides: TGTGCCAGCAGCTGGTCCGGGACCAACACTGAAGCTTTCTTT.

This clonotype was counted a few times. The chain is built from TRBV12-3 or TRBV12-4 and TRBJ2-1, with 7 bases matching TRBD1. Germline trimming cut 10 bases from V and 2 bases from J; bases unmatched to any gene: 11. The CDR3 is 15 residues long. CDR3 sequence reads: CATTVRQGTYNEQFF. CDR3 nucleotides: TGTGCCACCACCGTTCGACAGGGAACCTACAATGAGCAGTTCTTC.

Ten or more counts support this clonotype. The rearrangement links TRBV7-3 to TRBJ2-3; a possible D gene is TRBD1 (5 bases). V was trimmed by 3 bases and J by 2 bases, leaving 12 bases between them. CDR1 is SGHTA, CDR2 FQGTGA, per germline. This CDR3 comprises 15 residues. DNA for the CDR3: TGTGCCAGCAGCTTTATTGCAGGGTCCACAGATACGCAGTATTTT. Amino acids: CASSFIAGSTDTQYF.

The rearrangement uses TRBV27 and TRBJ2-3, with 12 bases fitting TRBD2. Losses at the gene ends were 8 bases for V and 2 bases for J; bases not matched to a gene: 11. There are 17 residues in the CDR3. Germline CDR1 MNHEY, CDR2 SMNVEV (reference sequence). The CDR3 DNA sequence: TGTGCCAGCGCCGGGACTAGCGGGTACGGCTTCACAGATACGCAGTATTTT. It encodes CASAGTSGYGFTDTQYF.

The V and J genes are TRBV12-3 or TRBV12-4 and TRBJ2-1; D ambiguous. The V and J ends lost 3 bases and 9 bases respectively, with 12 bases between them. The length of the CDR3 is 13 residues. DNA of the CDR3: TGTGCCAGCAGTTTGTCAGAGGCACCTGAGCAGTTCTTC. It yields the protein CASSLSEAPEQFF.

V is TRBV3-1 and J is TRBJ1-5; no clear D gene. Germline CDR1 LGHDT, CDR2 YNNKEL (reference sequence). The CDR3 length is 14 residues. With 6 bases removed from V and 5 bases from J, the gap between germline ends came to 14 bases. The CDR3: CASSPRLGYQPQHF. Written as DNA, the CDR3 is TGTGCCAGCAGTCCGCGTTTAGGTTATCAGCCCCAGCATTTT. Supplemented by reference TRBV3-1 and TRBJ1-5, the full variable domain reads DTAVSQTPKYLVTQMGNDKSIKCEQNLGHDTMYWYKQDSKKFLKIMFSYNNKELIINETVPNRFSPKSPDKAHLNLHINSLELGDSAVYFCASSPRLGYQPQHFGDGTRLSIL.

The rearrangement links TRBV5-1 to TRBJ2-1, with 9 bases identical to TRBD2. The ends lost 3 bases at V and 7 bases at J; junction bases unmatched: 11. Per the germline V gene, CDR1 is SGHRS and CDR2 is YFSETQ. The CDR3 has 16 residues. DNA of the CDR3: TGCGCCAGCAGCTCGTGGGCGGGGGGGCAGTTGAATGAGCAGTTCTTC. It yields the protein CASSSWAGGQLNEQFF.

The gene calls are TRBV5-1 and TRBJ1-2; D remains unclear. V shed 6 bases and J shed 10 bases, with 22 bases lying between them. The CDR3 covers 14 residues. Germline loops: CDR1 SGHRS, CDR2 YFSETQ. CDR3 residues: CASKEGLLLELYTF. The CDR3 nucleotides read TGCGCCAGCAAGGAGGGATTGCTTCTCGAGCTCTACACCTTC.

Only a few counts were recorded for this clonotype. This chain links TRBV7-9 with TRBJ2-5; 7 bases are shared with TRBD1. The germline V gene encodes CDR1 SEHNR and CDR2 FQNEAQ (reference sequence). There are 14 residues in the CDR3. The ends lost 5 bases at V and 4 bases at J; junction bases unmatched: 7. The chain's CDR3 is CASSPKTGRETQYF. The CDR3 DNA reads as TGTGCCAGCAGCCCCAAGACAGGGAGAGAGACCCAGTACTTC.

V gene TRBV6-5 combines with J gene TRBJ2-1; either TRBD1 or TRBD2 may supply D (5 bases each). This CDR3 is 14 amino acids long. The V and J ends lost 0 bases and 6 bases respectively, with 9 bases between them. Germline CDR1 is MNHEY and CDR2 is SVGAGI. CDR3 DNA sequence: TGTGCCAGCAGTTACTCGGCAGGGAGCAATGAGCAGTTCTTC. It yields the protein CASSYSAGSNEQFF.

The chain combines TRBV5-1 with TRBJ2-3; TRBD1 or TRBD2 may be the D gene (5 bases each). V lost 2 bases, J lost 2 bases, and 9 bases lay in between. This CDR3 has 14 residues. Germline-derived CDR1 and CDR2 are SGHRS and YFSETQ. In DNA form, the CDR3 reads TGCGCCAGCAGCTTTGTCGGGACCACAGATACGCAGTATTTT. Protein: CASSFVGTTDTQYF.

This clonotype was seen ten or more times. This sequence joins TRBV10-3 and TRBJ2-6; TRBD2 is a possible D gene (6 bases). V lost 4 bases and J 2 bases, leaving 12 bases between the germline ends. From germline, CDR1 is ENHRY and CDR2 SYGVKD. The length of the CDR3 is 16 residues. This chain's CDR3 is CAISGTGGAGANVLTF. CDR3 coding DNA: TGTGCCATCAGTGGAACAGGAGGGGCTGGGGCCAACGTCCTGACTTTC.

This clonotype came up a few times. This chain joins TRBV7-2 and TRBJ1-5; TRBD1 matches 7 bases. CDR1 and CDR2 (germline): SGHTA, FQGNSA. CDR3 length: 15 residues. After removal of 1 base from V and 5 bases from J, the junction contained 5 bases not matched to a gene. The CDR3 coding sequence is TGTGCCAGCAGCTTAGATAGGGGGCTTCATCAGCCCCAGCATTTT. It is translated as CASSLDRGLHQPQHF.

This clonotype showed up many times. V usage is TRBV7-7 and J usage is TRBJ2-2; 9 bases align to TRBD2. Trimming at V came to 5 bases and at J to 6 bases, leaving 10 bases not matched to a gene. Looked up from germline, CDR1 is SSHAT and CDR2 is FNYEAQ (reference sequence). The CDR3 covers 16 residues. The CDR3 protein is CASSGRGGTDAGELFF. The CDR3 DNA is TGTGCCAGCAGCGGGCGGGGGGGCACCGACGCCGGGGAGCTGTTTTTT.

This clonotype showed up just a few times. The chain joins TRBV27 to TRBJ1-5; no clear D. The CDR3 sequence is 13 residues long. The V end was cut by 6 bases, the J end by 4 bases, with 10 bases between. From germline, CDR1 is MNHEY and CDR2 SMNVEV (reference sequence). The CDR3 DNA sequence: TGTGCCAGCAGGAGCGGGGTTAATCAGCCCCAGCATTTT. It is translated as CASRSGVNQPQHF.

This clonotype was picked up a small number of times. This chain uses TRBV7-9 with TRBJ1-4, with 7 bases fitting TRBD1. J was trimmed by 7 bases and V by 6 bases; bases with no gene match: 8. This CDR3 contains 14 residues. The germline gives CDR1 SEHNR, CDR2 FQNEAQ (reference sequence). CDR3 loop: CASSTTGIAEKLFF. The DNA for the CDR3 is TGTGCCAGCAGTACGACAGGGATTGCTGAAAAACTGTTTTTT.

This clonotype was observed a handful of times. The CDR3 loop reads CATSEYRTQYF. The CDR3 bases are TGTGCCACCAGTGAATATCGGACCCAGTACTTC. The rearrangement links TRBV24-1 to TRBJ2-5; no clear D. The CDR3 runs to 11 residues. CDR1 and CDR2 (germline): KGHDR, SFDVKD. V lost 4 bases and J 7 bases, leaving 6 bases between the germline ends.

This clonotype was observed a few times. The rearrangement joins TRBV27 to TRBJ2-7; no firm D call. V was cut by 2 bases and J by 2 bases, with 7 bases left in between. The CDR3 totals 13 residues. Per the germline V gene, CDR1 is MNHEY and CDR2 is SMNVEV (reference sequence). The CDR3 DNA follows: TGTGCCAGCAGTTTAGCTACCACCTACGAGCAGTACTTC. Its translation: CASSLATTYEQYF.

This clonotype was seen more than once but under ten times. The chain joins TRBV6-2 or TRBV6-3 to TRBJ2-7; TRBD2 is a possible D gene (6 bases). The CDR3 has 15 amino acids. V lost 6 bases to trimming and J lost 2 bases, with 17 bases between them. Germline CDR1 and CDR2: MNHEY and SVGEGT. The CDR3 sequence is CASSSVGGKAYEQYF. The CDR3 nucleotides are TGTGCCAGCAGCTCCGTCGGGGGAAAGGCCTACGAGCAGTACTTC.

The chain joins TRBV5-6 to TRBJ1-2, with D uncertain. Per the germline V gene, CDR1 is SGHDT and CDR2 is YYEEEE. Trimming stripped 4 bases from V and 3 bases from J, with 4 bases between. The CDR3 extends over 11 amino acids. In DNA form, the CDR3 reads TGTGCCAGCAGCCGGCACTATGGCTACACCTTC. This sequence encodes CASSRHYGYTF.